These 5 T cell receptor beta chains originate from one sample sequenced in a study of cytomegalovirus exposure and HLA in healthy donors. Generated by immunoSEQ multiplex PCR, the TCRdb table keeps only in-frame clones and is missing some. This table holds 150,000 to 200,000 clones, 86% found once. Input material: PBMCs. These receptors originate from a woman younger than 30 in good health and CMV-seronegative.

This chain uses TRBV18 with TRBJ2-1; 11 positions match TRBD1. The CDR3 is 17 amino acids. The V gene end was trimmed by 0 bases and the J gene end by 4 bases; junction bases not matched to a gene: 5. CDR1 is KGHSH and CDR2 is LQKENI in the germline V gene. CDR3 protein: CASSPPQGQGAYNEQFF. The CDR3 region has the DNA TGTGCCAGCTCACCACCCCAAGGACAGGGGGCTTACAATGAGCAGTTCTTC.

The chain joins TRBV5-1 to TRBJ2-7; D might be TRBD2 (5 bases). V lost 0 bases to trimming and J lost 0 bases, with 13 bases between them. The CDR3 is 16 residues long. CDR1 and CDR2 (germline): SGHRS, YFSETQ. Here the CDR3 DNA reads TGCGCCAGCAGCTTGGATCCCGCTAGCCGCTCCTACGAGCAGTACTTC. It is translated as CASSLDPASRSYEQYF.

The J gene is TRBJ2-3, the V gene TRBV6-4; 9 bases agree with TRBD2. V lost 5 bases to trimming and J lost 0 bases; unmatched junction nucleotides: 0. In germline, CDR1 is MRHNA, CDR2 SNTAGT. This CDR3 region has 14 residues. CDR3 nucleotide sequence: TGTGCCAGCAGTACTAGCGGGAGCACAGATACGCAGTATTTT. This sequence encodes CASSTSGSTDTQYF.

V and J are TRBV7-2 and TRBJ2-7; no reliable D call. The CDR3 has 14 residues. Germline values: CDR1 SGHTA, CDR2 FQGNSA. Between the trimmed V and J ends, which lost 4 bases and 7 bases, there was a span of 17 bases. CDR3 in DNA: TGTGCCAGCAGCTCCCCCAGACATCCCCCGGAGCAGTACTTC. Amino acid sequence: CASSSPRHPPEQYF.

This clone has more than one count but fewer than ten. V and J are TRBV5-1 and TRBJ2-7; 7 nucleotides agree with TRBD1. V lost 4 bases to trimming and J lost 0 bases; unmatched junction nucleotides: 10. This CDR3 is built from 16 residues. Germline loops: CDR1 SGHRS, CDR2 YFSETQ. The chain's CDR3 is CASSGPRDSVSYEQYF. CDR3 coding DNA: TGCGCCAGCAGCGGTCCCCGGGACAGCGTCTCCTACGAGCAGTACTTC.